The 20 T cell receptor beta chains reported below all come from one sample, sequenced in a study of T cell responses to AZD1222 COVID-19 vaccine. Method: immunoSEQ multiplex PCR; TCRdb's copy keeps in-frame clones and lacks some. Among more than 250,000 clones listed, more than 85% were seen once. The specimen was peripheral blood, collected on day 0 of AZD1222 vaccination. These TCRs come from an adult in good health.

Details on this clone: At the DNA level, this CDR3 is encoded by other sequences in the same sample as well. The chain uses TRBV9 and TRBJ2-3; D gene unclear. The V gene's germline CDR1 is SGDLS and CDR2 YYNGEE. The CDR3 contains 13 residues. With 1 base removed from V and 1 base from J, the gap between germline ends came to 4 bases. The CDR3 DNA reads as TGTGCCAGCAGCGTACAGGGCACAGATACGCAGTATTTT. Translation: CASSVQGTDTQYF. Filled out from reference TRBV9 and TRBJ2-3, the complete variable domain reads DSGVTQTPKHLITATGQRVTLRCSPRSGDLSVYWYQQSLDQGLQFLIQYYNGEERAKGNILERFSAQQFPDLHSELNLSSLELGDSALYFCASSVQGTDTQYFGPGTRLTVL.

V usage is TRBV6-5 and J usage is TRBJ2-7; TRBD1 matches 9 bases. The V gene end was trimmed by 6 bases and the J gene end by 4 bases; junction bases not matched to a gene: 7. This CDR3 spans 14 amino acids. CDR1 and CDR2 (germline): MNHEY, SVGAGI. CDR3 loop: CASRRGQGSYEQYF. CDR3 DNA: TGTGCCAGCAGGAGGGGACAGGGTTCGTACGAGCAGTACTTC.

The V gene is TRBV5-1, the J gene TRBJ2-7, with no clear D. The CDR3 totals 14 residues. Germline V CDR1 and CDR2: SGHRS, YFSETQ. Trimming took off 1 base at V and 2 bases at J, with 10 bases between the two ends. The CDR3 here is CASSLWQEPYEQYF. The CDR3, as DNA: TGCGCCAGCAGCTTGTGGCAGGAACCCTACGAGCAGTACTTC.

The CDR3 DNA follows: TGTGCCAGCAGCCCCCTCTCGGTCGGGACAGGGATGCACGAGCAGTACTTC. Amino acids: CASSPLSVGTGMHEQYF. This chain links TRBV11-2 with TRBJ2-7, with TRBD1 identical over 9 bases. J gave up 5 bases and V 5 bases, and 16 bases lay outside the gene matches. Germline V gene lookup returns CDR1 SGHAT and CDR2 FQNNGV. The CDR3 sequence is 17 residues long.

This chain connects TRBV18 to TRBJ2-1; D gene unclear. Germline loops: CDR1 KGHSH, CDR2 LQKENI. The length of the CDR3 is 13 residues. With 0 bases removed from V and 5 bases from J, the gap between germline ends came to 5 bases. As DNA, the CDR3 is TGTGCCAGCTCACCACCGAACGACAATGAGCAGTTCTTC. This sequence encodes CASSPPNDNEQFF. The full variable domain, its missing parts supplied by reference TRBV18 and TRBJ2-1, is NAGVMQNPRHLVRRRGQEARLRCSPMKGHSHVYWYRQLPEEGLKFMVYLQKENIIDESGMPKERFSAEFPKEGPSILRIQQVVRGDSAAYFCASSPPNDNEQFFGPGTRLTVL.

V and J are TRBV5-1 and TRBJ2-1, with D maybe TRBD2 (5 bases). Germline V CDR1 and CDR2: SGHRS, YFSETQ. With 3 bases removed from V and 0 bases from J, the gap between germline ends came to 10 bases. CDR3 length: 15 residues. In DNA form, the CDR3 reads TGCGCCAGCAGCTCCCAAGCGGCCTCCTACAATGAGCAGTTCTTC. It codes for CASSSQAASYNEQFF.

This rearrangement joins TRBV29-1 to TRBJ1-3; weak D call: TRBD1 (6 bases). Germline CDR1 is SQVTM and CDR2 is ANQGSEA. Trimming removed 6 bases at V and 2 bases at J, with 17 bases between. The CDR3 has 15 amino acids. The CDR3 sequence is CSVDVGGATGNTIYF. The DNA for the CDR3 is TGCAGCGTCGACGTCGGGGGGGCGACTGGAAACACCATATATTTT.

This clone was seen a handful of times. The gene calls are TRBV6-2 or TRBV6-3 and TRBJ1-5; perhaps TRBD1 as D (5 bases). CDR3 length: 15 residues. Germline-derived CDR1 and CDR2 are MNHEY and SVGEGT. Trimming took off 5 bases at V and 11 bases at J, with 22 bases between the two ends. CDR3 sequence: CASSPSPTTGGSQHF. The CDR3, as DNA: TGTGCCAGCAGTCCCTCCCCCACGACCGGGGGTTCCCAGCATTTT.

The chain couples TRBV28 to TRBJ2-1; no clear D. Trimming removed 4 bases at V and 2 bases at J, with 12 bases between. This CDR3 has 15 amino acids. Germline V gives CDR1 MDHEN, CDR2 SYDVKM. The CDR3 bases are TGTGCCAGCAGTTATTACTCCCGGACCTACAATGAGCAGTTCTTC. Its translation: CASSYYSRTYNEQFF. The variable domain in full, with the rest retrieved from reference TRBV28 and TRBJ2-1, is DVKVTQSSRYLVKRTGEKVFLECVQDMDHENMFWYRQDPGLGLRLIYFSYDVKMKEKGDIPEGYSVSREKKERFSLILESASTNQTSMYLCASSYYSRTYNEQFFGPGTRLTVL.

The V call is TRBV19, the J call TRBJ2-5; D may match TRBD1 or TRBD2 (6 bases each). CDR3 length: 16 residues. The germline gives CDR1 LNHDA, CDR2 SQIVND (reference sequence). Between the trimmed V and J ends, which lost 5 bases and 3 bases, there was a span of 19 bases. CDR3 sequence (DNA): TGTGCCAGTAGTTCCCTATTACGCGGGGACAAAGAGACCCAGTACTTC. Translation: CASSSLLRGDKETQYF.

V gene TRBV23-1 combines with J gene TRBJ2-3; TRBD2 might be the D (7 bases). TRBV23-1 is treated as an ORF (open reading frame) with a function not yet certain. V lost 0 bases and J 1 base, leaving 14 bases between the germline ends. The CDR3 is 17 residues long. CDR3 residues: CASSQSGGLCCTDTQYF. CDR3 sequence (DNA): TGCGCCAGCAGTCAATCGGGGGGGCTATGCTGCACAGATACGCAGTATTTT.

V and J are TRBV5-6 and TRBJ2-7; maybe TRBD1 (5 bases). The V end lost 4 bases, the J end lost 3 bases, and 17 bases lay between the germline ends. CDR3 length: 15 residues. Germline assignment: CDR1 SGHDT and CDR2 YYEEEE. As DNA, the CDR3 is TGTGCCAGCAGCGGAAGACAGTCTAGTGACTACGAGCAGTACTTC. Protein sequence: CASSGRQSSDYEQYF.

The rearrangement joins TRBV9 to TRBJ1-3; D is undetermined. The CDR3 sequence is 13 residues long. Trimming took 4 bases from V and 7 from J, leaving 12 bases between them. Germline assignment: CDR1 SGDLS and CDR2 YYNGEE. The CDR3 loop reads CASSWSPKNTIYF. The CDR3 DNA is TGTGCCAGCAGCTGGTCTCCTAAGAACACCATATATTTT.

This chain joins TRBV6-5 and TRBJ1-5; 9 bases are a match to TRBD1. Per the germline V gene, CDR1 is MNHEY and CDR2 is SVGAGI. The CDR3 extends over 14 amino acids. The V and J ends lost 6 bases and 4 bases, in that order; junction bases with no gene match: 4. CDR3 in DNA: TGTGCCAGCAGCCTCGGGACAGGGAATCAGCCCCAGCATTTT. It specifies CASSLGTGNQPQHF.

CDR3 sequence: CASSPGGGCGKTYEQYF. Here the CDR3 DNA reads TGTGCCAGCAGCCCCGGTGGGGGGTGCGGTAAAACCTACGAGCAGTACTTC. This rearrangement joins TRBV21-1 to TRBJ2-7; the table's D call of TRBD2 was not tested on the DNA. TRBV21-1 is a pseudogene. This CDR3 has 17 amino acids.

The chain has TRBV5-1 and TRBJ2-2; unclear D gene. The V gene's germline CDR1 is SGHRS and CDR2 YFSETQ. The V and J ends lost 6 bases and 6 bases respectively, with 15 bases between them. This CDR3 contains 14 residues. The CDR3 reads CASTTPISSGELFF. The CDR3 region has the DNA TGCGCCAGCACGACTCCTATTTCGTCCGGGGAGCTGTTTTTT. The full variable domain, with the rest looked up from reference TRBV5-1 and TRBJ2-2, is KAGVTQTPRYLIKTRGQQVTLSCSPISGHRSVSWYQQTPGQGLQFLFEYFSETQRNKGNFPGRFSGRQFSNSRSEMNVSTLELGDSALYLCASTTPISSGELFFGEGSRLTVL.

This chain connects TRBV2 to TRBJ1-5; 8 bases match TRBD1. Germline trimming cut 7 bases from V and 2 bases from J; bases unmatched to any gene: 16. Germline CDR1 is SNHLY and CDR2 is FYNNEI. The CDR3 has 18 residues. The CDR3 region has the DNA TGTGCCAGCACCATGGACAGGGATAGCTTATATGGCAATCAGCCCCAGCATTTT. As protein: CASTMDRDSLYGNQPQHF.

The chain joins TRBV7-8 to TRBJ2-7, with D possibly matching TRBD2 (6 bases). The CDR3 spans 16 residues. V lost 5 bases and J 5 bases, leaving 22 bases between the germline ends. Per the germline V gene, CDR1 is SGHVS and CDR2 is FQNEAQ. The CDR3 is CASSLGEPGVGHEQYF. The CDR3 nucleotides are TGTGCCAGCAGCCTAGGGGAGCCGGGAGTAGGCCACGAGCAGTACTTC. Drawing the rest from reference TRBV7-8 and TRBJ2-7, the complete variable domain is GAGVSQSPRYKVAKRGQDVALRCDPISGHVSLFWYQQALGQGPEFLTYFQNEAQLDKSGLPSDRFFAERPEGSVSTLKIQRTQQEDSAVYLCASSLGEPGVGHEQYFGPGTRLTVT.

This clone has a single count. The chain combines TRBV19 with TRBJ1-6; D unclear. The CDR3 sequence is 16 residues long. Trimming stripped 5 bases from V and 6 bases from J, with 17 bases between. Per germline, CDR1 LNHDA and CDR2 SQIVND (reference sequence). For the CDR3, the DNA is TGTGCCAGTAGTTCCGCAGGTGCCTTAATTAATTCACCCCTCCACTTT. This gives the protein CASSSAGALINSPLHF.

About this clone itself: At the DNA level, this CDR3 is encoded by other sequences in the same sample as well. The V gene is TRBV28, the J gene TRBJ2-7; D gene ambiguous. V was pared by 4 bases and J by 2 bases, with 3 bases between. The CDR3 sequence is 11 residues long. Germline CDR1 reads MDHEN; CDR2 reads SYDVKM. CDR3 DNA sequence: TGTGCCAGCAGTTCTCCCTACGAGCAGTACTTC. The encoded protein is CASSSPYEQYF. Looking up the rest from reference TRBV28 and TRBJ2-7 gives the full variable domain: DVKVTQSSRYLVKRTGEKVFLECVQDMDHENMFWYRQDPGLGLRLIYFSYDVKMKEKGDIPEGYSVSREKKERFSLILESASTNQTSMYLCASSSPYEQYFGPGTRLTVT.